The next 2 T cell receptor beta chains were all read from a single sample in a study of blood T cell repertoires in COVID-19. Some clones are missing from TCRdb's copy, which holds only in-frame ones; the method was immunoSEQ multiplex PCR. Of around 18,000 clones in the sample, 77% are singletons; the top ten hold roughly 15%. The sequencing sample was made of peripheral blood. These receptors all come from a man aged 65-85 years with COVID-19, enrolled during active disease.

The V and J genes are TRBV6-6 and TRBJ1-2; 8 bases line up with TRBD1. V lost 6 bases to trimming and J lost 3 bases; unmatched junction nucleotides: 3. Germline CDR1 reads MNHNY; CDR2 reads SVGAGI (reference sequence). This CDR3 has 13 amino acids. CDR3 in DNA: TGTGCCAGCAGCCCAGGGGGCTACTATGGCTACACCTTC. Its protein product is CASSPGGYYGYTF.

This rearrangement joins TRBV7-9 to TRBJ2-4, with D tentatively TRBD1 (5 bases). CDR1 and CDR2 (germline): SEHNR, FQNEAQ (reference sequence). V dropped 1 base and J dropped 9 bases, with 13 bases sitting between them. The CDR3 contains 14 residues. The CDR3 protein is CASSLVGAQGIQYF. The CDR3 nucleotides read TGTGCCAGCAGCTTAGTAGGGGCCCAAGGCATTCAGTACTTC.